A selection of T cell receptor beta chains follows, all from one sample in a study. TCRdb ran MiXCR on the 5' RACE reads and lists one entry per CDR3 protein. The sample carries about 41,000 distinct CDR3 sequences, 25% to 30% recorded once. The sequenced sample consisted of memory CD4+ T cells sorted from a lymph node. Source of these receptors: a female donor with breast cancer. Both conserved end residues are part of each CDR3. A D gene is named only where the DNA matches it firmly. Not every row has a clone size; where given, it reads once, few, many or a size class.

clone_size	j_call	d_call	v_call	cdr3_aa	cdr3_nt
-	TRBJ1-4	TRBD1	TRBV2	CASNLDRGANEKLFF	TGTGCCAGCAATCTGGACAGGGGGGCTAATGAAAAACTGTTTTTT
many	TRBJ2-7	-	TRBV29-1	CSVEDGRAYEQYF	TGCAGCGTTGAAGACGGAAGGGCCTACGAGCAGTACTTC
-	TRBJ2-1	-	TRBV7-2	CASSPRGHEQFF	TGTGCCAGCAGCCCCCGTGGCCATGAGCAGTTCTTC
few	TRBJ2-5	-	TRBV24-1	CATSDPRQSKTQYF	TGTGCCACCAGTGATCCCCGACAGTCCAAGACCCAGTACTTC
-	TRBJ1-4	TRBD1	TRBV5-1	CASSPQGAGLFF	TGCGCCAGCAGCCCCCAGGGGGCAGGCCTGTTTTTT
few	TRBJ2-5	-	TRBV24-1	CATSGGIQETQYF	TGTGCCACCAGTGGTGGCATACAAGAGACCCAGTACTTC
-	TRBJ1-6	-	TRBV12-3/TRBV12-4	CASSLRGNGSPLHF	TGTGCCAGCAGTTTGCGGGGAAATGGTTCACCCCTCCACTTT
-	TRBJ1-1	TRBD1	TRBV7-9	CASSPVGGTGTTFF	TGTGCCAGCAGCCCTGTGGGGGGGACAGGGACGACTTTCTTT
few	TRBJ2-7	-	TRBV12-3/TRBV12-4	CASRIGSRYEQYF	TGTGCCAGCAGGATCGGCAGTCGTTACGAGCAGTACTTC
-	TRBJ2-7	-	TRBV20-1	CSAPPRVRVNFNEQYF	TGCAGTGCCCCTCCGCGGGTTAGGGTAAATTTTAACGAGCAGTACTTC
-	TRBJ2-1	TRBD2	TRBV20-1	CSARWAGGMDEQFF	TGCAGTGCTAGATGGGCGGGAGGAATGGATGAGCAGTTCTTC
-	TRBJ2-3	TRBD2	TRBV7-8	CASSLASGRETQYF	TGTGCCAGCAGCTTGGCTAGCGGGAGGGAAACGCAGTATTTT
few	TRBJ1-6	TRBD1	TRBV20-1	CSGQRQGGNSPLHF	TGCAGTGGCCAGCGACAGGGGGGAAATTCACCCCTCCACTTT
few	TRBJ2-1	-	TRBV12-3/TRBV12-4	CASTSAVSYNEQFF	TGTGCCAGCACTAGCGCCGTCTCCTACAATGAGCAGTTCTTC
-	TRBJ1-6	-	TRBV6-1	CASSEGVNSPLHF	TGTGCCAGCAGTGAAGGGGTTAATTCACCCCTCCACTTT
-	TRBJ1-3	TRBD1	TRBV12-3/TRBV12-4	CASRKTGFLNTIYF	TGTGCCAGCAGAAAGACAGGGTTTCTAAACACCATATATTTT
-	TRBJ1-6	-	TRBV6-6	CASSYAPRRSPLHF	TGTGCCAGCAGTTATGCTCCAAGGAGATCACCCCTCCACTTT
many	TRBJ2-7	-	TRBV4-3	CASSQDWGGAYEQYF	TGCGCCAGCAGCCAAGATTGGGGCGGGGCCTACGAGCAGTACTTC
few	TRBJ2-1	TRBD2	TRBV27	CASTTGIAGGHNEQFF	TGTGCCAGCACCACCGGGATAGCGGGAGGCCATAATGAGCAGTTCTTC
-	TRBJ2-7	TRBD2	TRBV7-2	CASSHSTSGGYEQYF	TGTGCCAGCAGCCACTCGACTAGCGGGGGGTACGAGCAGTACTTC
medium-sized	TRBJ1-4	-	TRBV7-9	CASGHRARIEKLFF	TGTGCCAGCGGACATCGGGCTAGAATCGAAAAACTGTTTTTT
-	TRBJ2-1	-	TRBV15	CATSPDPLQGDIVAGSDEQFF	TGTGCCACCAGCCCCGACCCCCTACAGGGGGACATTGTAGCGGGATCGGATGAGCAGTTCTTC
few	TRBJ1-2	-	TRBV4-1	CASSQPGSYGYTF	TGCGCCAGCAGCCAACCCGGGAGCTATGGCTACACCTTC
-	TRBJ1-5	-	TRBV27	CAGSAEQGSNQPQHF	TGTGCCGGCAGTGCCGAACAGGGTAGCAATCAGCCCCAGCATTTT
-	TRBJ2-2	-	TRBV20-1	CSARDTANKGELFF	TGCAGTGCTAGGGACACCGCCAACAAGGGGGAGCTGTTTTTT
-	TRBJ2-3	TRBD2	TRBV12-3/TRBV12-4	CASIKGLVYPDTQYF	TGTGCCAGCATCAAGGGACTAGTTTATCCAGATACGCAGTATTTT
few	TRBJ2-1	-	TRBV7-9	CASSSTEVRMQYNEQFF	TGTGCCAGCAGCTCAACCGAAGTACGAATGCAATACAATGAGCAGTTCTTC
-	TRBJ2-1	TRBD2	TRBV27	CASSWSPTSGKLNEQFF	TGTGCCAGCAGTTGGTCCCCGACTAGCGGAAAACTCAATGAGCAGTTCTTC
-	TRBJ1-6	-	TRBV9	CASSEAGRSPLHF	TGTGCCAGCAGCGAAGCAGGGAGGTCACCCCTCCACTTT
-	TRBJ1-5	-	TRBV5-1	CASSPDGYSNQPQHF	TGCGCCAGCAGCCCCGACGGATATAGCAATCAGCCCCAGCATTTT
-	TRBJ2-3	TRBD2	TRBV5-6	CASSLIAGETDTQYF	TGTGCCAGCAGCTTAATAGCGGGAGAAACAGATACGCAGTATTTT